This passage covers 16 T cell receptor beta chains from one sample sequenced in a study of molecular identifiers for immune sequencing clone quantification (dated by TCRdb to the late 2010s). Libraries were made using PCR. Sequencing was performed on an Illumina HiSeq 4000. TCRdb reanalyzed the raw reads on its own, using fastp at Q25 for trimming and MiXCR for clone calling, and kept in-frame beta chains. Rows with a matching CDR3 protein are joined into one entry that keeps the most common DNA and genes. This sample is represented by tens of thousands of distinct CDR3 sequences; more than 15% of them were singletons. The ten largest clones capture about 0.93% of the sample. The sequenced sample consisted of naive CD8+ T cells from blood, with Jurkat cell RNA spiked in. What the cell subset or site label conveys for this sample: FACS-sorted CD8+CD4-CCR7+CD45RA+ naive T cells. The source is a human donor in good health. Some libraries in this study had Jurkat cell RNA spiked in.

The chain joins TRBV6-6 to TRBJ2-3; a possible D gene is TRBD2 (5 bases). The CDR3 extends over 15 amino acids. From germline, CDR1 is MNHNY and CDR2 SVGAGI (reference sequence). The germline V and J ends were trimmed by 6 bases and 6 bases, with 19 bases remaining between them. CDR3 in DNA: TGTGCCAGCAGCGCTCTGGAGGCTATGCGGGATACGCAGTATTTT. The encoded protein is CASSALEAMRDTQYF.

The table lists this clonotype with many counts. The rearrangement uses TRBV5-5 and TRBJ2-3; D is unresolved. CDR3 length: 12 amino acids. Germline V CDR1 and CDR2: SGHKS, YYEKEE (reference sequence). Trimming removed 4 bases at V and 6 bases at J, with 9 bases between. The CDR3 coding sequence is TGTGCCAGCAGCCTCGCCGTGGATACGCAGTATTTT. Its translation: CASSLAVDTQYF.

This chain uses TRBV4-1 with TRBJ2-3; a weak D match, TRBD1 (5 bases). V lost 1 base, J lost 1 base, and 15 bases lay in between. CDR1 and CDR2 from the germline V gene are MGHRA and YSYEKL. The CDR3 contains 17 residues. The CDR3 nucleotides read TGCGCCAGCAGCCAAGGTTTCCGACAGCTAGGCACAGATACGCAGTATTTT. As protein: CASSQGFRQLGTDTQYF.

To note about this clonotype: One base away lies a much larger clone, so this may be a sequencing read error. The chain recombines TRBV20-1 with TRBJ2-7; D uncertain. CDR1 and CDR2 from the germline V gene are DFQATT and SNEGSKA (reference sequence). The CDR3 is 12 amino acids. The CDR3 sequence is CSASLQEAERYF. The CDR3 coding sequence is TGCAGTGCTAGCCTCCAAGAGGCCGAGCGGTACTTC.

This clonotype was observed at least ten times. The V gene is TRBV11-2, the J gene TRBJ2-1; 12 positions match TRBD2. With 3 bases clipped from V and 7 bases from J, the junction kept 7 bases outside the gene matches. The CDR3 sequence is 16 residues long. Germline CDR1 reads SGHAT; CDR2 reads FQNNGV. CDR3 coding DNA: TGTGCCAGCAGCTTTCTAGCGGGGGGGCCCAGGAATGAGCAGTTCTTC. Translating it yields CASSFLAGGPRNEQFF.

This clonotype was recorded at least ten times. The chain couples TRBV20-1 to TRBJ2-3, with 11 bases aligning to TRBD2. The CDR3 is made up of 15 amino acids. Trimming cost V 5 bases and J 0 bases; bases outside gene matches: 4. Germline CDR1 is DFQATT and CDR2 is SNEGSKA (reference sequence). DNA of the CDR3: TGCAGTGCTTCGGGACTAGCGGTTAGCACAGATACGCAGTATTTT. Translation: CSASGLAVSTDTQYF.

This clonotype was observed at least ten times. The gene calls are TRBV13 and TRBJ1-1, with D uncertain. This CDR3 contains 11 residues. Germline-derived CDR1 and CDR2 are PRHDT and FYEKMQ (reference sequence). The V end was cut by 8 bases, the J end by 1 base, with 5 bases between. The CDR3 DNA reads TGTGCCAGCCAGGAGAACACTGAAGCTTTCTTT. Translating it yields CASQENTEAFF.

This clonotype has only a few counts. A read error may explain this, as a much larger clone is one base away. The chain couples TRBV10-2 to TRBJ2-7; D perhaps matches TRBD2 (5 bases). The CDR3 spans 15 residues. Germline V CDR1 and CDR2: WSHSY, SAAADI. With 2 bases removed from V and 6 bases from J, the gap between germline ends came to 17 bases. CDR3 sequence: CASSEGVSATCEQYF. The CDR3 coding sequence is TGCGCCAGCAGTGAGGGTGTTAGCGCGACCTGCGAGCAGTACTTC.

This clonotype was picked up many times. V usage is TRBV19 and J usage is TRBJ1-1; D may be TRBD1 (5 bases). Germline V CDR1 and CDR2: LNHDA, SQIVND (reference sequence). The V and J ends lost 10 bases and 7 bases respectively, with 19 bases between them. The CDR3 covers 13 residues. The CDR3 DNA reads TGTGCCACCTCCATCGCGGGGGGATATGAAGCTTTCTTT. It is translated as CATSIAGGYEAFF.

This clonotype came up many times. The rearrangement joins TRBV7-8 to TRBJ2-3; TRBD2 aligns across 10 bases. The CDR3 totals 14 residues. With 2 bases clipped from V and 7 bases from J, the junction kept 3 bases outside the gene matches. The V gene's germline CDR1 is SGHVS and CDR2 FQNEAQ. The CDR3 loop reads CASSLSGGANTQYF. The CDR3 DNA sequence: TGTGCCAGCAGCTTAAGCGGGGGGGCGAATACGCAGTATTTT.

This clonotype was seen repeatedly, ten times or more. The chain has TRBV19 and TRBJ2-2; D uncertain. CDR3 length equals 13 residues. Deletions cut 3 bases from V and 6 bases from J, with 8 bases between. Germline V gene lookup returns CDR1 LNHDA and CDR2 SQIVND (reference sequence). The CDR3, as DNA: TGTGCCAGTAGTATGGTGTCTCCCGGGGAGCTGTTTTTT. This encodes CASSMVSPGELFF.

The sample holds many counts of this clonotype. DNA for the CDR3: TGTGCCAGTAGTATAGAGCACCGGTTGGCCAGTGTGCCTGGGGCCAACGTCCTGACTTTC. It codes for CASSIEHRLASVPGANVLTF. This chain uses TRBV19 with TRBJ2-6; D call uncertain. CDR1 and CDR2 (germline): LNHDA, SQIVND (reference sequence). Deletions cut 0 bases from V and 2 bases from J, with 20 bases between. The CDR3 spans 20 residues.

In this sample, this clonotype turned up many times. The V and J genes are TRBV2 and TRBJ2-7; no clear D gene. The germline V gene encodes CDR1 SNHLY and CDR2 FYNNEI. Trimming shortened V by 1 base and J by 4 bases, and 8 bases separated the two germline ends. CDR3 length: 13 residues. CDR3 region: CASSEGSPYEQYF. CDR3 nucleotides: TGTGCCAGCAGTGAAGGTTCCCCTTACGAGCAGTACTTC.

This clonotype has ten or more counts. The rearrangement uses TRBV20-1 and TRBJ1-2; D ambiguous. The CDR3 extends over 16 amino acids. The germline V and J ends were trimmed by 6 bases and 2 bases, with 22 bases remaining between them. The V gene's germline CDR1 is DFQATT and CDR2 SNEGSKA (reference sequence). The CDR3 DNA reads as TGCAGTGCCCACGATGATACACAGTCCCTCAACTATGGCTACACCTTC. It encodes CSAHDDTQSLNYGYTF.

The chain is built from TRBV4-1 and TRBJ2-7, with D perhaps matching TRBD1 or TRBD2 (5 bases each). The CDR3 covers 15 residues. The V gene lost 4 bases and the J gene lost 4 bases, with 17 bases spanning the gap. CDR1 and CDR2 from the germline V gene are MGHRA and YSYEKL. The CDR3 here is CASSPLPGPAYEQYF. The CDR3 coding sequence is TGCGCCAGCAGCCCCCTCCCGGGGCCAGCTTACGAGCAGTACTTC.

With respect to this clonotype: Just one base apart from a much larger clone, this may be a read error. This rearrangement joins TRBV12-3 or TRBV12-4 to TRBJ2-1, with 8 bases fitting TRBD2. V shed 5 bases and J 10 bases; nucleotides not matched to a gene: 7. There are 13 residues in the CDR3. This CDR3 reads CASSGGLVGEQFF. In nucleotides, the CDR3 is TGTGCCAGCAGTGGGGGACTAGTGGGAGAGCAGTTCTTC.